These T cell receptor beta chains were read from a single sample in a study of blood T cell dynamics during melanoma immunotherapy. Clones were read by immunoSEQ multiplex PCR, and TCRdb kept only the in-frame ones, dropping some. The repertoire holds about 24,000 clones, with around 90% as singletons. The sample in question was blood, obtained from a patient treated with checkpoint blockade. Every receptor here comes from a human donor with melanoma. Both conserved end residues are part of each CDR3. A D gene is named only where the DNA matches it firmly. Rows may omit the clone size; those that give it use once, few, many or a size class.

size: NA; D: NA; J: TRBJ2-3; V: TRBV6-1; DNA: TGTGCCAGCAGTGAAAGCCAGGGTAGCACAGATACGCAGTATTTT; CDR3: CASSESQGSTDTQYF
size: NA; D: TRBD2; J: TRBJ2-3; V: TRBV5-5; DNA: TGTGCCAGCAGCATAGGGGGACTAGTAAGCACAGATACGCAGTATTTT; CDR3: CASSIGGLVSTDTQYF
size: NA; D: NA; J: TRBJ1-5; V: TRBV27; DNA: TGTGCCAGCAGTGAAAGCAATCAGCCCCAGCATTTT; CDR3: CASSESNQPQHF
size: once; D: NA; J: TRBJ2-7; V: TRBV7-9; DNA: TGTGCCAGCAGCTTAGACGGAACCCCGTCCTACGAGCAGTACTTC; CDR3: CASSLDGTPSYEQYF
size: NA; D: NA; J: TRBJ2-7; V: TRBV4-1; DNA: TGCGCCAGCAGCCAAGTCATTTTGACAGGCCCCAGAAGGCTGGAGCAGTACTTC; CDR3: CASSQVILTGPRRLEQYF
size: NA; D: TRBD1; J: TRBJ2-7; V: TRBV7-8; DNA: TGTGCCAGCAGAAGAAGAGGGACAGGGAAAAACGAGCAGTACTTC; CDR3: CASRRRGTGKNEQYF
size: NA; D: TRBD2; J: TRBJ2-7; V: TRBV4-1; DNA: TGCGCCAGCAGCCCCCAGCGGGAGCGCGACGAGCAGTACTTC; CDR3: CASSPQRERDEQYF
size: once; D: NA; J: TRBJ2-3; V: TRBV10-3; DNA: TGTGCCATCAGCGGCGGGCCCAGGGATACGCAGTATTTT; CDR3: CAISGGPRDTQYF
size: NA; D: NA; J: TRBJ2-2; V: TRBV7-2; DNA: TGTGCCAGCAGCTCCGGGCCGACGGACACCGGGGAGCTGTTTTTT; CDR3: CASSSGPTDTGELFF
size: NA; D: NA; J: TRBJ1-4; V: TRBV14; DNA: TGTGCCAGCAGCCAAGATCTGGGGGCAGGAGAAAAACTGTTTTTT; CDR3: CASSQDLGAGEKLFF
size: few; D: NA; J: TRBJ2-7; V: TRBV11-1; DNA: TGTGCCAGCAGCTTACTCCGGGGTTCCTACGAGCAGTACTTC; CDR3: CASSLLRGSYEQYF
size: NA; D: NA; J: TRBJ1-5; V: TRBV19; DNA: TGTGCCAGTAGACTTGTGGACGTTCGCCAGCCCCAGCATTTT; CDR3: CASRLVDVRQPQHF
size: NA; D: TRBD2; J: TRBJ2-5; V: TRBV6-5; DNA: TGTGCCAGCAGTTACTCCGAACTAGCGGGAGCGGAGACCCAGTACTTC; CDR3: CASSYSELAGAETQYF
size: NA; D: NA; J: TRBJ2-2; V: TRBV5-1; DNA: TGCGCCAGCAGCCCTACGGGGCAGGGCCGAGGGACCGGGGAGCTGTTTTTT; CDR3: CASSPTGQGRGTGELFF
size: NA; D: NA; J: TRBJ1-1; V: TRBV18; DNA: TGTGCCAGCTCCCCCCAGATCGGTGAAGCTTTCTTT; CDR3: CASSPQIGEAFF
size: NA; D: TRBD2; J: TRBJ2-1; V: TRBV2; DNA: TGTGCCAGCAGTTCTCTAGCGGGAGAGGGTGAGCAGTTCTTC; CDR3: CASSSLAGEGEQFF
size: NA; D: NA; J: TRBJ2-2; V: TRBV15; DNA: TGTGCCACCAGCACGGCAGACCTAACCGGGGAGCTGTTTTTT; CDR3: CATSTADLTGELFF
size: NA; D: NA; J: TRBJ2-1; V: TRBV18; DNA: TGTGCCAGCTCACCAAGACTGGGTTCCAACAATGAGCAGTTCTTC; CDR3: CASSPRLGSNNEQFF
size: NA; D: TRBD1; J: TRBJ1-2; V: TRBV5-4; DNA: TGTGCCAGCAGCCCTACAGGGGGACAGGGCCACTATGGCTACACCTTC; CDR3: CASSPTGGQGHYGYTF
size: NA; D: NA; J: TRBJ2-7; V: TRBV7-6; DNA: TGTGCCAGCAGCCTAGCGAGAGTGGGTTACGAGCAGTACTTC; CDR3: CASSLARVGYEQYF
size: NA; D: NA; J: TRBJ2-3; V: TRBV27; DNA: TGTGCCAGCAGTCTGGACAGATACACAGATACGCAGTATTTT; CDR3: CASSLDRYTDTQYF
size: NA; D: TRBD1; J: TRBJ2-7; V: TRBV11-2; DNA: TGTGCCAGCAGCGTCGGACAGGCTTACGAGCAGTACTTC; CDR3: CASSVGQAYEQYF
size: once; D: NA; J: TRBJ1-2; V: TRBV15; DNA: TGTGCCACCAGCAGACCACAAGGGACCGGCTACACCTTC; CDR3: CATSRPQGTGYTF
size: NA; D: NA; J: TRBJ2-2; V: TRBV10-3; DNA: TGTGCCATCAGATCTACTAGCCTTTTGAACACCGGGGAGCTGTTTTTT; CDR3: CAIRSTSLLNTGELFF
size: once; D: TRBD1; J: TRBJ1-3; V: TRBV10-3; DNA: TGTGCCACTATGAAAGACAGGGGCTCTACTCACTCTGGAAACACCATATATTTT; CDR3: CATMKDRGSTHSGNTIYF
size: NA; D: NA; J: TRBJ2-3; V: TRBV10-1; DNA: TGCGCCAGCAGTGGGGCCCGGCGGTCTACAGATACGCAGTATTTT; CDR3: CASSGARRSTDTQYF
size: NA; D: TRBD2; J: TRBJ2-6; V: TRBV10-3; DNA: TGTGCCATCAAGGCTAGCGGGAGTATTTCAGGGGCCAACGTCCTGACTTTC; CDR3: CAIKASGSISGANVLTF
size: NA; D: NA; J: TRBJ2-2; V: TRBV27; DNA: TGTGCCAGCAGTTCCTCCCCCCTAGGTAGCACCGGGGAGCTGTTTTTT; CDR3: CASSSSPLGSTGELFF
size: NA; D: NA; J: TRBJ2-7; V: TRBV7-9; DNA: TGTGCCAGCAGCTTATCCAGTTACTCCTACGAGCAGTACTTC; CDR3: CASSLSSYSYEQYF
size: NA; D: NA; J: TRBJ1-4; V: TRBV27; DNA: TGTGCCAGCAGTCCCTTTGGACAAACTAATGAAAAACTGTTTTTT; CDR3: CASSPFGQTNEKLFF
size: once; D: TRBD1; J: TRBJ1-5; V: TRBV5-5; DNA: TGTGCCAGCAGCTTACGTGGACAGGGGGTCAATCAGCCCCAGCATTTT; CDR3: CASSLRGQGVNQPQHF
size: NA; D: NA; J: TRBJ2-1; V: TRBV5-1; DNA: TGCGCCAGCAGCTCAGTGGACAGCTCCTACAATGAGCAGTTCTTC; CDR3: CASSSVDSSYNEQFF
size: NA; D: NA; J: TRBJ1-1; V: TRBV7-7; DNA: TGTGCCAGCAGCTCACAGGATAACACTGAAGCTTTCTTT; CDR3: CASSSQDNTEAFF
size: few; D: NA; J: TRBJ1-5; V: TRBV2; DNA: TGTGCCAGCAGCTGGGACTTAAATCAGCCCCAGCATTTT; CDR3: CASSWDLNQPQHF
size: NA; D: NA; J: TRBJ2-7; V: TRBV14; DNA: TGTGCCAGCAGCCAGCGTCCCTACGAGCAGTACTTC; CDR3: CASSQRPYEQYF
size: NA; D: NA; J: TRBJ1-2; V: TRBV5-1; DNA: TGCGCCAGCAGGGCTTCCCAGGGAGGGGGAGGCTACACCTTC; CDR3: CASRASQGGGGYTF
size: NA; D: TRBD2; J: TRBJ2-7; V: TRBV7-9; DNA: TGTGCCAGCAGCCAGAGCGGGGCCACGTACGAGCAGTACTTC; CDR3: CASSQSGATYEQYF
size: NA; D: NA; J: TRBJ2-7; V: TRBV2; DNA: TGTGCCAGCAGTCGTCTCCCAGGCAGGGGAACCTACGAGCAGTACTTC; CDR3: CASSRLPGRGTYEQYF
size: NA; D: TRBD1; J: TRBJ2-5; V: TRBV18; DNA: TGTGCCAGCTCACTCGGACAGGGGGTGTTTGAGACCCAGTACTTC; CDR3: CASSLGQGVFETQYF
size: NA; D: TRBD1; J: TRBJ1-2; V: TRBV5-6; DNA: TGTGCCAGCAGCAACACAGGGGTTAACGGCTACACCTTC; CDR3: CASSNTGVNGYTF
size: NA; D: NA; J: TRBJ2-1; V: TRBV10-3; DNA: TGTGCCATCAGTGACGGCGCTTGGGAGCAGTTCTTC; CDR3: CAISDGAWEQFF